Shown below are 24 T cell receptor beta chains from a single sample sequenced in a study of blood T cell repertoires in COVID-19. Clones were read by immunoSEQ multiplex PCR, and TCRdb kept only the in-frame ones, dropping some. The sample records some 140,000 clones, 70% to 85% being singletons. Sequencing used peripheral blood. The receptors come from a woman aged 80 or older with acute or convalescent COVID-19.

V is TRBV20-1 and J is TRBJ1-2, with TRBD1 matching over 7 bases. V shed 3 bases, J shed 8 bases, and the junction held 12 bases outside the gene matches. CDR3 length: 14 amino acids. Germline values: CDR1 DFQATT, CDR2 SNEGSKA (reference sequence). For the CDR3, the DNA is TGCAGTGCTAGTCCAGTGACAGGGCTGCGCGGCTACACCTTC. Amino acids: CSASPVTGLRGYTF.

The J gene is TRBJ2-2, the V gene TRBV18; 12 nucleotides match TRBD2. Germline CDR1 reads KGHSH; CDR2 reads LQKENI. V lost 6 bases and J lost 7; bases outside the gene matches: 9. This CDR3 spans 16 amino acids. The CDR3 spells CASSHQPGLAGGELFF. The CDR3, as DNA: TGTGCCAGCTCGCACCAGCCGGGACTAGCGGGCGGGGAGCTGTTTTTT.

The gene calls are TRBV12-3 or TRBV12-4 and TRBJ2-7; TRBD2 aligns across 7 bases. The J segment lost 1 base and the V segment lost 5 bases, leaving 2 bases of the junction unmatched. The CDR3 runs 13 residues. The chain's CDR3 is CASSILASYEQYF. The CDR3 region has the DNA TGTGCCAGCAGTATACTAGCGTCCTACGAGCAGTACTTC.

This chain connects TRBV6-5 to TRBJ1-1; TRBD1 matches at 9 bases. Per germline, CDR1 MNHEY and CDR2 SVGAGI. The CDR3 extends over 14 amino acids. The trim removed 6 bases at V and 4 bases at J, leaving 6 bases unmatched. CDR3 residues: CASRNRGQVTEAFF. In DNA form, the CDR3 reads TGTGCCAGCAGAAACAGGGGGCAGGTCACTGAAGCTTTCTTT.

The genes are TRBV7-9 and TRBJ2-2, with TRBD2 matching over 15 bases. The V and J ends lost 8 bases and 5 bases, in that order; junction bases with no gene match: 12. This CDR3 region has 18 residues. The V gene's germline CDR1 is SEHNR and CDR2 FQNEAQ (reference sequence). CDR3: CASRAGTSGGLGTGELFF. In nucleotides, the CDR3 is TGTGCCAGCCGCGCCGGGACTAGCGGGGGGCTGGGGACCGGGGAGCTGTTTTTT.

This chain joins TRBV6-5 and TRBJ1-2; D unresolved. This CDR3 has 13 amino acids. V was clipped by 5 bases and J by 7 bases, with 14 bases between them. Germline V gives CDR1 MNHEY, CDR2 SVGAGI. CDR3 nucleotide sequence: TGTGCCAGCAGTACCGGAGGGCTGCCTGGCTACACCTTC. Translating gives CASSTGGLPGYTF.

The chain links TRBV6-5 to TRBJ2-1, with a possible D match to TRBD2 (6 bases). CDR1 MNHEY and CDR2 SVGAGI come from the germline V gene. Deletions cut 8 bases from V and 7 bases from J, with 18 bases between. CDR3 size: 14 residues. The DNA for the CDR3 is TGTGCCAGCGGGGTGGGGGGAGTAGAAAATGAGCAGTTCTTC. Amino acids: CASGVGGVENEQFF.

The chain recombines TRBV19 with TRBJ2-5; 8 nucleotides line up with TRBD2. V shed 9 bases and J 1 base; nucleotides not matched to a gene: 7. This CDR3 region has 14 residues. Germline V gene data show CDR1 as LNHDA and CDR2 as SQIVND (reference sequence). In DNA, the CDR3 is TGTGCCAGCCACTCGGGGGGGATCCAAGAGACCCAGTACTTC. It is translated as CASHSGGIQETQYF.

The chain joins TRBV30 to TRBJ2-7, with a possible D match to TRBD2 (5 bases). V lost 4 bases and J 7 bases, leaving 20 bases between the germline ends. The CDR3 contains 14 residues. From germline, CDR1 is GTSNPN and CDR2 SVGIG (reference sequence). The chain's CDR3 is CAWNWDFPTGEQYF. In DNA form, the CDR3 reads TGTGCCTGGAACTGGGATTTTCCGACGGGAGAGCAGTACTTC.

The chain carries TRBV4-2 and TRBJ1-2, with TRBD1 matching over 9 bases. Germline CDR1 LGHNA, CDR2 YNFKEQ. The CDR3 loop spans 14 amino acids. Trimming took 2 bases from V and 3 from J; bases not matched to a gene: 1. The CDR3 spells CASSQRTGDYGYTF. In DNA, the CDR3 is TGTGCCAGCAGCCAACGGACAGGGGACTATGGCTACACCTTC.

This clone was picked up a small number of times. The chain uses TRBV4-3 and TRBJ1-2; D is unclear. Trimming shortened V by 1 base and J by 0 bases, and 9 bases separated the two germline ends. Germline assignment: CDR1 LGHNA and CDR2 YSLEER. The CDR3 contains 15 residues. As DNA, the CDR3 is TGCGCCAGCAGCCAAGTTCCAAAAACTAACTATGGCTACACCTTC. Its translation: CASSQVPKTNYGYTF.

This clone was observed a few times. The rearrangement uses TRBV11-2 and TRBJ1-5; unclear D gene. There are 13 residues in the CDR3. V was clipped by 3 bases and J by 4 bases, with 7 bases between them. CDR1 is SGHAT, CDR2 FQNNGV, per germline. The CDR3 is CASSFGENQPQHF. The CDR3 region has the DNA TGTGCCAGCAGCTTCGGGGAAAATCAGCCCCAGCATTTT.

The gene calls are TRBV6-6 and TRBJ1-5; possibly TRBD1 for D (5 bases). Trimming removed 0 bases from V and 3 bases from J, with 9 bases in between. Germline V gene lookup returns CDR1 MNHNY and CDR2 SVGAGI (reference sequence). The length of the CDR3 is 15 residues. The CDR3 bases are TGTGCCAGCAGTTACTCGGGGCAGATCAATCAGCCCCAGCATTTT. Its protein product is CASSYSGQINQPQHF.

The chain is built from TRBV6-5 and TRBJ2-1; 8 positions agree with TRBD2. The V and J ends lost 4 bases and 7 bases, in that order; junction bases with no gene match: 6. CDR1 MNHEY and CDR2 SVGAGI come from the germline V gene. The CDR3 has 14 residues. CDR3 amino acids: CASSWSGGENEQFF. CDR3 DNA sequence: TGTGCCAGCAGTTGGTCGGGAGGGGAAAATGAGCAGTTCTTC.

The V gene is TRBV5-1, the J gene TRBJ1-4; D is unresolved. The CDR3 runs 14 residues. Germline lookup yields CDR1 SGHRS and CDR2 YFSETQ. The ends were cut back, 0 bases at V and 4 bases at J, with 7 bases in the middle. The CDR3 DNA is TGCGCCAGCAGCTTGGTAGATTATAATGAAAAACTGTTTTTT. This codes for CASSLVDYNEKLFF.

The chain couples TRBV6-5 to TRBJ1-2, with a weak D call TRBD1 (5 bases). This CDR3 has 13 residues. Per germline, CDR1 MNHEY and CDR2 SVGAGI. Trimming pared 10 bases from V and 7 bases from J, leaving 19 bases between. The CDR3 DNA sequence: TGTGCCACGCCTACCCCAGGGCTAAGTGGCTACACCTTC. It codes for CATPTPGLSGYTF.

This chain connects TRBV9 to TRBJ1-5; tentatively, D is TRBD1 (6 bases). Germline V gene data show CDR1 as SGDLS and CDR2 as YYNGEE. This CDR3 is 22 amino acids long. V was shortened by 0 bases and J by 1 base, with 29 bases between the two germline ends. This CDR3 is CASSVVGLGASSPPLSNQPQHF. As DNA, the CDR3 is TGTGCCAGCAGCGTAGTGGGTCTGGGGGCGTCTTCCCCCCCCCTAAGCAATCAGCCCCAGCATTTT.

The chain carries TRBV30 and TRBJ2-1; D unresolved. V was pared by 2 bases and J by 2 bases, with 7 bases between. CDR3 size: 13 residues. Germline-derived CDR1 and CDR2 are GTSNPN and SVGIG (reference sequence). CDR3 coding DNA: TGTGCCTGGAGTCCGGAGACCTACAATGAGCAGTTCTTC. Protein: CAWSPETYNEQFF.

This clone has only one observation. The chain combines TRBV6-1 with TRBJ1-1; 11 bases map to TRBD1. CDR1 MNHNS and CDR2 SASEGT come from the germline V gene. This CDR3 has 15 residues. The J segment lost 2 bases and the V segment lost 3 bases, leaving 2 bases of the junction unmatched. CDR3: CASSDRTGGNTEAFF. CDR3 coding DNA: TGTGCCAGCAGTGATAGGACAGGGGGCAACACTGAAGCTTTCTTT.

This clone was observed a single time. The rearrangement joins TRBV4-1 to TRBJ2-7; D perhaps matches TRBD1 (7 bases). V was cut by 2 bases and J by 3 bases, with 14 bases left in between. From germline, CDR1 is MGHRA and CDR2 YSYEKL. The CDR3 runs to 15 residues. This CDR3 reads CASSQLAGQSYEQYF. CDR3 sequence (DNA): TGCGCCAGCAGCCAACTCGCGGGACAGAGCTACGAGCAGTACTTC.

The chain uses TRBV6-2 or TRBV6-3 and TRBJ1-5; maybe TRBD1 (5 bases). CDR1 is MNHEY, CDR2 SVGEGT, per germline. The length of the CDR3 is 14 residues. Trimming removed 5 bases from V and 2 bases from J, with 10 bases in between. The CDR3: CASSGQGGNQPQHF. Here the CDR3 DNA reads TGTGCCAGCAGTGGTCAGGGCGGCAATCAGCCCCAGCATTTT.

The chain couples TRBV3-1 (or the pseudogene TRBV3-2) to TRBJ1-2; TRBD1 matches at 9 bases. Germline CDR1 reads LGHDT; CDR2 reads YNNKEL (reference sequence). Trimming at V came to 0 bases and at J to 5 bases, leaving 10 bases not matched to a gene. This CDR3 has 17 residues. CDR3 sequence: CASSQDLWGQGFYGYTF. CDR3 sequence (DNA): TGTGCCAGCAGCCAAGATTTATGGGGACAGGGATTTTATGGCTACACCTTC.

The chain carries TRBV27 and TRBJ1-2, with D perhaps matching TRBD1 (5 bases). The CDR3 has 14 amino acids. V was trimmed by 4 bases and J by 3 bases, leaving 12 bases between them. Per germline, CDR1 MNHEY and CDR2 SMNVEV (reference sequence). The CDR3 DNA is TGTGCCAGCAGTTCCGTCGGGGGGTACTATGGCTACACCTTC. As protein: CASSSVGGYYGYTF.

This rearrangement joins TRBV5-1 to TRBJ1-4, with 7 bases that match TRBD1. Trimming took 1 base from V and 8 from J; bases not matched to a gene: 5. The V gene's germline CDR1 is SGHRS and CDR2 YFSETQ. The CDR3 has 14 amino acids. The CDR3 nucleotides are TGCGCCAGCAGCTTGTCCCGACAGGGCGAAAAACTGTTTTTT. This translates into CASSLSRQGEKLFF.